The 10 T cell receptor beta chains given below trace back to one sample, sequenced in a study of cytomegalovirus exposure and HLA in healthy donors. Use of 60 Vbeta and 13 Jbeta primers characterized the PCR. Produced via immunoSEQ multiplex PCR; TCRdb's table is partial and in-frame only. The data show about 110,000 clones, 71% seen once. Sequences were obtained from PBMCs. Source of these receptors: a female donor in good health and CMV-seronegative.

This sequence joins TRBV28 and TRBJ2-7; a possible D gene is TRBD2 (5 bases). The V and J ends lost 3 bases and 3 bases respectively, with 12 bases between them. Germline CDR1 MDHEN, CDR2 SYDVKM. The CDR3 is 14 amino acids. The CDR3 protein is CASSLPSGFYEQYF. CDR3 DNA sequence: TGTGCCAGCAGTTTGCCCTCGGGATTCTACGAGCAGTACTTC.

This chain links TRBV5-8 with TRBJ2-4; 7 positions agree with TRBD2. From germline, CDR1 is SGHTS and CDR2 YDEGEE. Trimming cost V 3 bases and J 7 bases; bases outside gene matches: 1. The CDR3 length is 12 residues. The CDR3 nucleotides are TGTGCCAGCAGCTACGGGGGGAACATTCAGTACTTC. Translating gives CASSYGGNIQYF.

This chain connects TRBV28 to TRBJ2-3; 8 bases are shared with TRBD1. After removal of 4 bases from V and 5 bases from J, the junction contained 5 bases not matched to a gene. This CDR3 region has 14 residues. CDR1 is MDHEN and CDR2 is SYDVKM in the germline V gene. The CDR3 nucleotides are TGTGCCAGCAGTTCCCAGGGGGCCGTAGATACGCAGTATTTT. Translated: CASSSQGAVDTQYF.

This chain connects TRBV9 to TRBJ2-5; TRBD1 might be the D (6 bases). Gene TRBJ2-7 matches the end of the DNA better, so the J call may be wrong. CDR1 SGDLS and CDR2 YYNGEE come from the germline V gene. This CDR3 contains 15 residues. The CDR3 DNA sequence: TGTGCCAGCAGCGTAGGGGGACACCACTCCTACGAGCAGTACTTC. It translates to CASSVGGHHSYEQYF.

The chain is built from TRBV6-1 and TRBJ2-3; 10 bases match TRBD2. Per the germline V gene, CDR1 is MNHNS and CDR2 is SASEGT. V dropped 6 bases and J dropped 0; count of bases not matched to a gene: 3. The length of the CDR3 is 15 residues. The chain's CDR3 is CASRTSGFSTDTQYF. As DNA, the CDR3 is TGTGCCAGCAGGACTAGCGGGTTTAGCACAGATACGCAGTATTTT.

The V gene is TRBV27, the J gene TRBJ2-3; 7 bases match TRBD1. This CDR3 contains 15 residues. Germline CDR1 MNHEY, CDR2 SMNVEV (reference sequence). Losses at the gene ends were 4 bases for V and 5 bases for J; bases not matched to a gene: 9. The CDR3 protein is CASSYWTGRKDTQYF. The DNA for the CDR3 is TGTGCCAGCAGTTACTGGACAGGCAGGAAAGATACGCAGTATTTT.

The rearrangement links TRBV19 to TRBJ2-7; maybe TRBD1 (6 bases). This CDR3 comprises 15 residues. V lost 3 bases and J 1 base, leaving 13 bases between the germline ends. CDR1 and CDR2 from the germline V gene are LNHDA and SQIVND (reference sequence). In nucleotides, the CDR3 is TGTGCCAGTAGTATTTCATCCGACAGGTCCTACGAGCAGTACTTC. Protein product: CASSISSDRSYEQYF.

This clone has only a few counts. The CDR3 region has the DNA TGCAGCGTCGCTCTACTAGACAGGACCACAGATACGCAGTATTTT. The encoded protein is CSVALLDRTTDTQYF. This chain links TRBV29-1 with TRBJ2-3, with TRBD1 as a possible D gene (6 bases). The germline gives CDR1 SQVTM, CDR2 ANQGSEA. This CDR3 has 15 residues. Trimming took off 6 bases at V and 2 bases at J, with 18 bases between the two ends.

This clone was recorded a few times. This sequence joins TRBV6-5 and TRBJ1-6, with D uncertain. This CDR3 is built from 14 residues. CDR1 is MNHEY and CDR2 is SVGAGI in the germline V gene. Deletions cut 4 bases from V and 0 bases from J, with 4 bases between. The DNA for the CDR3 is TGTGCCAGCAGTTTCAGCTCCTATAATTCACCCCTCCACTTT. It is translated as CASSFSSYNSPLHF.

This rearrangement joins TRBV7-9 to TRBJ2-1; possible D gene TRBD2, 5 bases. Germline V gene sequence: CDR1 SEHNR, CDR2 FQNEAQ (reference sequence). Trimming stripped 4 bases from V and 6 bases from J, with 19 bases between. CDR3 size: 16 residues. Here the CDR3 DNA reads TGTGCCAGCAGCTCGGCCAAGTCCGTCCGGGGCAATGAGCAGTTCTTC. This gives the protein CASSSAKSVRGNEQFF.